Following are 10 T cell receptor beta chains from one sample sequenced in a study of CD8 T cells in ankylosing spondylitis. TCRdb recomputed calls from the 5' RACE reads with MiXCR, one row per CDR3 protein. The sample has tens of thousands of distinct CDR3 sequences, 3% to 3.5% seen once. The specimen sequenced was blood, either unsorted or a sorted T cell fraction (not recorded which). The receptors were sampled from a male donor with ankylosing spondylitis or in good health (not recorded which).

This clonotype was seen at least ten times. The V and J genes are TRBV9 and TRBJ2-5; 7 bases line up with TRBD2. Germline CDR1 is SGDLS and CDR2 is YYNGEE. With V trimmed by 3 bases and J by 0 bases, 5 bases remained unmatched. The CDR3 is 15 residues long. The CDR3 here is CASSGSGSYQETQYF. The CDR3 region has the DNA TGTGCCAGCAGCGGTAGCGGGTCGTACCAAGAGACCCAGTACTTC.

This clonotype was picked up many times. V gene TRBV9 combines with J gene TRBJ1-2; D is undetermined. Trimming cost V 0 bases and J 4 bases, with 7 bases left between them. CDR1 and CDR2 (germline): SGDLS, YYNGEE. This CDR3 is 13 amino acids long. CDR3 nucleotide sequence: TGTGCCAGCAGCGTAGCGGTGAGCTATGGCTACACCTTC. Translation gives CASSVAVSYGYTF.

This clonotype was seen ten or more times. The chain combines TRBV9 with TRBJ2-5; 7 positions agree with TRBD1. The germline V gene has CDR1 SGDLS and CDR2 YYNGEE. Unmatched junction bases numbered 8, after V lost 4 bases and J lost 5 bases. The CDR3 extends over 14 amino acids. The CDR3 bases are TGTGCCAGCAGCTTCAAAGGGGGCTGGGAGACCCAGTACTTC. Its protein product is CASSFKGGWETQYF.

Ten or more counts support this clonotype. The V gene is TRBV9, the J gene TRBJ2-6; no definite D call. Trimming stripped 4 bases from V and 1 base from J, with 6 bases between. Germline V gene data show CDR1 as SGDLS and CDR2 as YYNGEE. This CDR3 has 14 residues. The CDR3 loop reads CASSTASGANVLTF. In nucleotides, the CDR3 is TGTGCCAGCAGCACGGCGTCTGGGGCCAACGTCCTGACTTTC.

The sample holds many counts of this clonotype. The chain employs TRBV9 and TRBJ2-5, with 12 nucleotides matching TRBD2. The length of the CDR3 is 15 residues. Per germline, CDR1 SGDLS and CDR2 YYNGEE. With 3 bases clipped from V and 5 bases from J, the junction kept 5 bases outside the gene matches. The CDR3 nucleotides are TGTGCCAGCAGCGCTCTAGCGGGAGGGCCGGAGACCCAGTACTTC. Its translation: CASSALAGGPETQYF.

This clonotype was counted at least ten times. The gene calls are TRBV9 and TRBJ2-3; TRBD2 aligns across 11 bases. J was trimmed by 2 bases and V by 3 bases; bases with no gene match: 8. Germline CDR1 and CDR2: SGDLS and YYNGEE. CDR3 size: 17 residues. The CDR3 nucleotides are TGTGCCAGCAGCGCAATTATAGCGGGAGGGCCCACAGATACGCAGTATTTT. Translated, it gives CASSAIIAGGPTDTQYF. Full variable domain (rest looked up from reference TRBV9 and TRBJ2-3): DSGVTQTPKHLITATGQRVTLRCSPRSGDLSVYWYQQSLDQGLQFLIQYYNGEERAKGNILERFSAQQFPDLHSELNLSSLELGDSALYFCASSAIIAGGPTDTQYFGPGTRLTVL.

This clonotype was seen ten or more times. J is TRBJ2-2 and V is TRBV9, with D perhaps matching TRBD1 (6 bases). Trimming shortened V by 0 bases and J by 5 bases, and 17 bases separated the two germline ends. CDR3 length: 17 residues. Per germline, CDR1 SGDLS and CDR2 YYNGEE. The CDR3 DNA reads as TGTGCCAGCAGCGTAGGTTTCATTGGCAGGGGAACCGGGGAGCTGTTTTTT. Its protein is CASSVGFIGRGTGELFF.

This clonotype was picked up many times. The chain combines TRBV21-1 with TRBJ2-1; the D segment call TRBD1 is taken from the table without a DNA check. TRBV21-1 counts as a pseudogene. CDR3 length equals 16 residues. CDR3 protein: CASSTGKGDSGNEQFF. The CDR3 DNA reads TGTGCCAGCAGCACCGGGAAAGGGGATAGCGGGAATGAGCAGTTCTTC.

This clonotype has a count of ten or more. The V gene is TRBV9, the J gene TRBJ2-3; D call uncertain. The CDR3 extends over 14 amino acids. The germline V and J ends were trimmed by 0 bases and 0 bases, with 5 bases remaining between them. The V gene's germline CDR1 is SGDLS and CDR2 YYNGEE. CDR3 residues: CASSVGPSTDTQYF. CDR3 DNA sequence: TGTGCCAGCAGCGTAGGACCCAGCACAGATACGCAGTATTTT.

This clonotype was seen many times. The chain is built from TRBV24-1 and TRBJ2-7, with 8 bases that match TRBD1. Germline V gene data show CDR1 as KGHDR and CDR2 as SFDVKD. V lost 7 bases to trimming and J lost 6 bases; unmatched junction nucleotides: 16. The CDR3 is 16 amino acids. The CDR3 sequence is CATSEKDRAHSGEQYV. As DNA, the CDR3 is TGTGCCACCAGCGAAAAGGACAGGGCCCATAGCGGCGAGCAGTACGTC.